The 22 T cell receptor beta chains below come from one sample, sequenced in a study of regulatory T cells in long-lasting Graves disease. With iRepertoire HTBI primers and Arm-PCR of CDR3 regions, TCR beta libraries were built. TCRdb fed the multiplex PCR reads into MiXCR, producing one record per CDR3 protein. There are about 460,000 distinct CDR3 sequences in the sample; less than 25% occur only once, and 13% lies in the top ten. Time point noted: persistent/refractory GD, antithyroid drugs over 5 years with positive TRAb. Following extraction of RNA from PBMCs, that RNA was used to make the TCR library. The sample was peripheral blood mononuclear cells (PBMCs), taken when the disease was refractory, from a patient treated with antithyroid drugs. The origin of the receptors is a female donor with Graves disease.

The J gene is TRBJ1-4, the V gene TRBV4-1; D unresolved. The CDR3 covers 15 residues. V lost 0 bases and J lost 4, with 9 bases in between. Germline CDR1 and CDR2: MGHRA and YSYEKL. CDR3 in amino acids: CASSQDRTHNEKLFF. DNA of the CDR3: TGCGCCAGCAGCCAAGATAGGACCCATAATGAAAAACTGTTTTTT.

The chain couples TRBV20-1 to TRBJ2-7; 9 bases match TRBD1. V dropped 1 base and J dropped 6; count of bases not matched to a gene: 4. Germline CDR1 DFQATT, CDR2 SNEGSKA (reference sequence). The CDR3 covers 13 residues. CDR3 nucleotide sequence: TGCAGTGCTAGAGTCACAGGGGGCGGCGAGCAGTACTTC. Its translation: CSARVTGGGEQYF.

This clonotype was counted at least ten times. V usage is TRBV7-2 and J usage is TRBJ2-7; the D gene is possibly TRBD2 (6 bases). Trimming took 2 bases from V and 5 from J, leaving 16 bases between them. Germline loops: CDR1 SGHTA, CDR2 FQGNSA. This CDR3 has 15 amino acids. In DNA form, the CDR3 reads TGTGCCAGCAGCTTATCGGCGGGGATAAAGGACGAGCAGTACTTC. Translation: CASSLSAGIKDEQYF.

Ten or more counts support this clonotype. The V call is TRBV24-1, the J call TRBJ1-5, with a tentative D call TRBD1 (6 bases). Germline values: CDR1 KGHDR, CDR2 SFDVKD. The CDR3 extends over 16 amino acids. The ends were cut back, 2 bases at V and 0 bases at J, with 10 bases in the middle. The CDR3 loop is CATSDSTGVSNQPQHF. The CDR3 DNA sequence: TGTGCCACCAGTGATTCGACAGGAGTTAGCAATCAGCCCCAGCATTTT.

This clonotype was seen only a few times. A single base separates this from a much larger clone, so it may be a read error. CDR3 in DNA: TGTGCCAGCAGTGACAGGGGAGACAAAAACATTCAGTACTTC. Its translation: CASSDRGDKNIQYF. The genes are TRBV6-1 and TRBJ2-4; tentative D call: TRBD1 (6 bases). The CDR3 runs 14 residues. The germline CDR1 and CDR2 sequences are MNHNS and SASEGT. V was shortened by 3 bases and J by 3 bases, with 9 bases between the two germline ends.

This clonotype was seen many times. V gene TRBV2 combines with J gene TRBJ1-1; maybe TRBD1 (5 bases). Germline V gives CDR1 SNHLY, CDR2 FYNNEI. CDR3 length: 16 amino acids. V lost 0 bases and J 5 bases, leaving 16 bases between the germline ends. Here the CDR3 reads CASSEAGGRGRTEAFF. In DNA form, the CDR3 reads TGTGCCAGCAGTGAAGCTGGGGGGAGGGGACGAACTGAAGCTTTCTTT.

V usage is TRBV6-5 and J usage is TRBJ2-7, with D tentatively TRBD1 or TRBD2 (5 bases each). V lost 2 bases to trimming and J lost 0 bases, with 8 bases between them. Germline CDR1 MNHEY, CDR2 SVGAGI. The CDR3 consists of 14 residues. CDR3 in DNA: TGTGCCAGCAGTTACGACAGCGGCTCCTACGAGCAGTACTTC. Amino acid sequence: CASSYDSGSYEQYF.

This clonotype was detected a few times. The chain carries TRBV7-2 and TRBJ1-1; D gene unclear. CDR3 length equals 12 residues. The V gene's germline CDR1 is SGHTA and CDR2 FQGNSA. V shed 5 bases and J shed 6 bases, with 10 bases lying between them. CDR3 nucleotide sequence: TGTGCCAGCAGCATACCGAGGCCTGAAGCTTTCTTT. Its protein product is CASSIPRPEAFF. Full variable domain (remainder filled in from reference TRBV7-2 and TRBJ1-1): GAGVSQSPSNKVTEKGKDVELRCDPISGHTALYWYRQSLGQGLEFLIYFQGNSAPDKSGLPSDRFSAERTGGSVSTLTIQRTQQEDSAVYLCASSIPRPEAFFGQGTRLTVV.

This clonotype has a count of ten or more. V and J are TRBV27 and TRBJ2-7; 8 nucleotides match TRBD1. Germline V gives CDR1 MNHEY, CDR2 SMNVEV (reference sequence). V shed 5 bases and J 2 bases; nucleotides not matched to a gene: 11. The CDR3 loop spans 16 amino acids. The CDR3 spells CASSPTQGALTYEQYF. In DNA form, the CDR3 reads TGTGCCAGCAGTCCAACTCAGGGGGCTCTCACCTACGAGCAGTACTTC.

At least ten counts were recorded for this clonotype. V gene TRBV28 combines with J gene TRBJ1-4; D is undetermined. V lost 7 bases and J lost 10, with 16 bases in between. The CDR3 runs to 13 residues. The germline CDR1 and CDR2 sequences are MDHEN and SYDVKM. CDR3 coding DNA: TGTGCCAGCATAGCGGCCACGAAGGGAAAACTGTTTTTT. Translated, it gives CASIAATKGKLFF.

The J gene is TRBJ2-7, the V gene TRBV19, with TRBD2 matching 9 bases. Germline V lookup: CDR1 LNHDA, CDR2 SQIVND (reference sequence). The CDR3 contains 15 residues. Germline trimming cut 5 bases from V and 5 bases from J; bases unmatched to any gene: 10. CDR3 bases: TGTGCCAGTAGTGACAGCGGGGGGTCCGCCCACGAGCAGTACTTC. Its translation is CASSDSGGSAHEQYF.

This clonotype was counted at least ten times. The V call is TRBV6-1, the J call TRBJ2-7, with D unclear. The ends were cut back, 1 base at V and 2 bases at J, with 3 bases in the middle. Germline-derived CDR1 and CDR2 are MNHNS and SASEGT. CDR3 length equals 12 residues. The CDR3 DNA follows: TGTGCCAGCAGTGAAGGCACCTACGAGCAGTACTTC. Amino acid sequence: CASSEGTYEQYF.

V and J are TRBV20-1 and TRBJ2-3; D is unclear. Between the trimmed V and J ends, which lost 5 bases and 2 bases, there was a span of 8 bases. Germline assignment: CDR1 DFQATT and CDR2 SNEGSKA (reference sequence). The CDR3 loop spans 12 amino acids. As DNA, the CDR3 is TGCAGTGCTGATCTCCTCACAGATACGCAGTATTTT. Its translation: CSADLLTDTQYF.

This chain joins TRBV7-2 and TRBJ1-4; 11 bases match TRBD1. Germline V gene lookup returns CDR1 SGHTA and CDR2 FQGNSA. This CDR3 has 15 residues. The ends lost 1 base at V and 8 bases at J; junction bases unmatched: 3. The CDR3 region is CASSLVGDRGEKLFF. The CDR3 bases are TGTGCCAGCAGCTTAGTTGGGGACAGGGGGGAAAAACTGTTTTTT. The variable domain in full, completed from reference TRBV7-2 and TRBJ1-4, reads GAGVSQSPSNKVTEKGKDVELRCDPISGHTALYWYRQSLGQGLEFLIYFQGNSAPDKSGLPSDRFSAERTGGSVSTLTIQRTQQEDSAVYLCASSLVGDRGEKLFFGSGTQLSVL.

The gene calls are TRBV5-1 and TRBJ1-1; the match to TRBD1 covers 8 bases. The CDR3 has 15 residues. Germline V gene lookup returns CDR1 SGHRS and CDR2 YFSETQ. V was clipped by 4 bases and J by 1 base; unmatched bases: 6. In DNA form, the CDR3 reads TGCGCCAGCAGCGGCGGACAGGGAAGGAACACTGAAGCTTTCTTT. It yields the protein CASSGGQGRNTEAFF.

This clonotype has a count of ten or more. The rearrangement joins TRBV12-3 or TRBV12-4 to TRBJ2-5; 13 bases fit TRBD2. This CDR3 comprises 17 residues. J gave up 1 base and V 5 bases, and 7 bases lay outside the gene matches. This CDR3 is CASSQGTSGVTQETQYF. The CDR3 coding sequence is TGTGCCAGCAGTCAGGGGACTAGCGGGGTGACCCAAGAGACCCAGTACTTC.

The V call is TRBV7-9, the J call TRBJ2-7; D may be TRBD2 (6 bases). V dropped 5 bases and J dropped 5 bases, with 16 bases sitting between them. Per the germline V gene, CDR1 is SEHNR and CDR2 is FQNEAQ (reference sequence). The length of the CDR3 is 14 residues. The CDR3 protein is CASSPRDGRNEQYF. The CDR3 DNA follows: TGTGCCAGCAGCCCGCGGGACGGCCGGAACGAGCAGTACTTC. The whole variable domain, filled in from reference TRBV7-9 and TRBJ2-7, reads DTGVSQNPRHKITKRGQNVTFRCDPISEHNRLYWYRQTLGQGPEFLTYFQNEAQLEKSRLLSDRFSAERPKGSFSTLEIQRTEQGDSAMYLCASSPRDGRNEQYFGPGTRLTVT.

This clonotype was counted between two and nine times. V is TRBV7-9 and J is TRBJ2-7; possibly TRBD1 or TRBD2 for D (6 bases each). CDR1 and CDR2 (germline): SEHNR, FQNEAQ (reference sequence). The CDR3 length is 14 residues. V lost 5 bases and J lost 1, with 12 bases in between. The CDR3 DNA reads as TGTGCCAGCAGCATCACAGGGAGGTCCTACGAGCAGTACTTC. Its translation is CASSITGRSYEQYF.

This clonotype appeared many times. This sequence joins TRBV12-3 or TRBV12-4 and TRBJ2-7; 8 nucleotides line up with TRBD1. Trimming cost V 5 bases and J 3 bases; bases outside gene matches: 15. The length of the CDR3 is 17 residues. The CDR3 region has the DNA TGTGCCAGCAGTCACGGACAGGGATGGGGGGAGCGCTACGAGCAGTACTTC. It is translated as CASSHGQGWGERYEQYF.

This clonotype was recorded at least ten times. This chain connects TRBV12-3 or TRBV12-4 to TRBJ2-7; possibly TRBD1 for D (7 bases). V lost 6 bases to trimming and J lost 4 bases, with 16 bases between them. The CDR3 consists of 14 residues. This chain's CDR3 is CASRPGGQTYEQYF. The CDR3 DNA follows: TGTGCCAGCAGACCCGGGGGACAGACGTACGAGCAGTACTTC.

Many counts were recorded for this clonotype. The J gene is TRBJ2-7, the V gene TRBV28, with 10 bases lining up with TRBD1. V was clipped by 4 bases and J by 3 bases; unmatched bases: 3. This CDR3 has 14 residues. Germline V gene sequence: CDR1 MDHEN, CDR2 SYDVKM. CDR3 amino acids: CASSWDRGNYEQYF. CDR3 DNA: TGTGCCAGCAGTTGGGACAGGGGCAACTACGAGCAGTACTTC.

On this clonotype itself: This could be a read error, since a much larger clone is one nucleotide away. The J gene is TRBJ1-5, the V gene TRBV6-4, with D possibly matching TRBD1 (5 bases). This CDR3 has 14 residues. The germline CDR1 and CDR2 sequences are MRHNA and SNTAGT. CDR3 region: CASSEGDFNQPEHF. Here the CDR3 DNA reads TGTGCCAGCAGTGAGGGGGACTTTAATCAGCCCGAGCATTTT.